This T cell receptor beta chain was retrieved from a study of blood T cell repertoires in COVID-19. The overall study: There were acute and convalescent COVID-19 samples, and they came from the United States, Italy and Spain.

Trimming took off 0 bases at V and 0 bases at J, with 19 bases between the two ends. CDR1 SGHRS and CDR2 YFSETQ come from the germline V gene. The CDR3 extends over 19 amino acids. Generated by immunoSEQ multiplex PCR, the TCRdb table keeps only in-frame clones and is missing some. The data show under 300,000 clones, with around nine tenths seen just once and approximately 9.5% held by the top ten. All enrollees were about 18 to 90 years old and from about 24 US areas. Participants had their cohort set by participant-reported clinical history. Recovered status applied to Cohort 3 donors who had two consecutive negative PCRs. It also applied to those with clearance or with symptom resolution.

Sample: PBMCs or T cells enriched from blood (not recorded which). This chain joins TRBV5-1 and TRBJ1-3; D is unresolved. This clonotype was sampled from a man aged 35-49 years who had recovered from COVID-19. This chain's CDR3 is CASSLVYSRNHFSGNTIYF. CDR3 bases: TGCGCCAGCAGCTTGGTGTACAGCCGTAACCACTTCTCTGGAAACACCATATATTTT.